The 27 T cell receptor beta chains listed next were all sequenced from one sample in a study of cytomegalovirus exposure and HLA in healthy donors. 60 Vbeta and 13 Jbeta primers were used in PCR. Here immunoSEQ multiplex PCR was the method, and the copy in TCRdb shows in-frame clones only, minus some. The repertoire consists of about 160,000 clones, with 60% to 80% occurring once and the leading ten covering about 1%. Sequencing was carried out using PBMCs. Source of these receptors: a woman aged 45-65 years in good health and CMV-seropositive.

The rearrangement joins TRBV5-6 to TRBJ1-2; tentative D call: TRBD1 (5 bases). The germline gives CDR1 SGHDT, CDR2 YYEEEE. The CDR3 totals 13 residues. The V end was cut by 3 bases, the J end by 4 bases, with 10 bases between. In DNA form, the CDR3 reads TGTGCCAGCAGCTCTACAGGAGTCTATGGCTACACCTTC. This translates into CASSSTGVYGYTF.

J is TRBJ1-1 and V is TRBV5-6; D is ambiguous. Germline loops: CDR1 SGHDT, CDR2 YYEEEE. V lost 3 bases, J lost 5 bases, and 8 bases lay in between. The CDR3 extends over 12 amino acids. The CDR3 spells CASSSTETEAFF. The CDR3 DNA sequence: TGTGCCAGCAGCTCCACGGAGACTGAAGCTTTCTTT.

This clone was seen more than once but under ten times. The V gene is TRBV7-9, the J gene TRBJ2-1; TRBD1 matches 9 bases. Germline CDR1 reads SEHNR; CDR2 reads FQNEAQ (reference sequence). J gave up 1 base and V 5 bases, and 3 bases lay outside the gene matches. The CDR3 is 15 residues long. CDR3 sequence (DNA): TGTGCCAGCAGCCATGACAGGGGGTCCTACAATGAGCAGTTCTTC. Translating it yields CASSHDRGSYNEQFF.

The V gene is TRBV19, the J gene TRBJ1-5; no clear D gene. Germline V gives CDR1 LNHDA, CDR2 SQIVND (reference sequence). V lost 8 bases, J lost 5 bases, and 13 bases lay in between. This CDR3 contains 13 residues. CDR3 coding DNA: TGTGCCAGTCTAGAGGACTCATATCAGCCCCAGCATTTT. It encodes CASLEDSYQPQHF.

Only a few counts were recorded for this clone. This sequence joins TRBV12-5 and TRBJ1-1; 8 bases line up with TRBD1. Trimming took 0 bases from V and 7 from J; bases not matched to a gene: 10. Germline loops: CDR1 LGHNT, CDR2 FRNRAP. The CDR3 has 16 amino acids. Written as DNA, the CDR3 is TGTGCTAGTGGTTTGGTATGGGGCAGGGGGCGTATTGAAGCTTTCTTT. This sequence encodes CASGLVWGRGRIEAFF.

This chain links TRBV19 with TRBJ2-3; TRBD2 aligns across 10 bases. The CDR3 totals 18 residues. Looked up from germline, CDR1 is LNHDA and CDR2 is SQIVND (reference sequence). V lost 3 bases and J lost 4; bases outside the gene matches: 13. CDR3 nucleotide sequence: TGTGCCAGTAGTATTTCTCGGGGACTAGCGTCATATCCAGATACGCAGTATTTT. It specifies CASSISRGLASYPDTQYF.

The rearrangement uses TRBV4-1 and TRBJ2-7, with TRBD1 as a possible D gene (6 bases). Germline CDR1 reads MGHRA; CDR2 reads YSYEKL. CDR3 length equals 16 residues. Trimming pared 4 bases from V and 0 bases from J, leaving 16 bases between. CDR3 sequence: CASSRIRDTSSYEQYF. CDR3 in DNA: TGCGCCAGCAGCCGGATCCGGGACACCAGCTCCTACGAGCAGTACTTC.

The J gene is TRBJ2-2, the V gene TRBV7-8; perhaps TRBD1 as D (5 bases). V was clipped by 5 bases and J by 1 base, with 11 bases between them. The germline V gene encodes CDR1 SGHVS and CDR2 FQNEAQ. The CDR3 contains 15 residues. The CDR3 is CASSLRVKNTGELFF. CDR3 bases: TGTGCCAGCAGCCTCAGGGTTAAGAACACCGGGGAGCTGTTTTTT.

The chain has TRBV19 and TRBJ2-2; 7 nucleotides line up with TRBD1. The ends lost 3 bases at V and 4 bases at J; junction bases unmatched: 2. The CDR3 covers 14 residues. The germline V gene encodes CDR1 LNHDA and CDR2 SQIVND (reference sequence). CDR3 sequence reads: CASSIRTGTGELFF. The CDR3 nucleotides are TGTGCCAGTAGTATTAGGACAGGCACCGGGGAGCTGTTTTTT.

CDR3 nucleotides: TGTGCCAGCAGCTTGTCCGCAGTGAACACTGAAGCTTTCTTT. This codes for CASSLSAVNTEAFF. The chain joins TRBV7-2 to TRBJ1-1, with unresolved D. V was trimmed by 3 bases and J by 0 bases, leaving 8 bases between them. This CDR3 region has 14 residues. The germline gives CDR1 SGHTA, CDR2 FQGNSA.

V and J are TRBV6-5 and TRBJ1-5, with D possibly being TRBD1 (6 bases). V lost 6 bases and J 6 bases, leaving 12 bases between the germline ends. The CDR3 totals 13 residues. Germline CDR1 MNHEY, CDR2 SVGAGI. The CDR3 reads CASSRQVGQPQHF. CDR3 DNA: TGTGCCAGCAGCCGACAGGTCGGTCAGCCCCAGCATTTT.

The chain recombines TRBV19 with TRBJ2-5; D call uncertain. V was shortened by 3 bases and J by 2 bases, with 13 bases between the two germline ends. Germline loops: CDR1 LNHDA, CDR2 SQIVND (reference sequence). The CDR3 covers 15 residues. CDR3 DNA sequence: TGTGCCAGTAGTATCTCCTTCTACAGACAAGAGACCCAGTACTTC. It yields the protein CASSISFYRQETQYF.

The CDR3 DNA follows: TGTGCCAGCAGCGGCAAGGGACTAGCGGGAGGTAATGAGCAGTTCTTC. As protein: CASSGKGLAGGNEQFF. The rearrangement joins TRBV7-6 to TRBJ2-1; 15 positions match TRBD2. Germline-derived CDR1 and CDR2 are SGHVS and FNYEAQ. This CDR3 is 16 amino acids long. V was clipped by 5 bases and J by 7 bases; unmatched bases: 6. The full variable domain, rest sourced from reference TRBV7-6 and TRBJ2-1, is GAGVSQSPRYKVTKRGQDVALRCDPISGHVSLYWYRQALGQGPEFLTYFNYEAQQDKSGLPNDRFSAERPEGSISTLTIQRTEQRDSAMYRCASSGKGLAGGNEQFFGPGTRLTVL.

The chain recombines TRBV27 with TRBJ1-4; D is unclear. Trimming left V 3 bases short and J 5 bases short, with 10 bases between. The CDR3 contains 14 residues. CDR1 is MNHEY and CDR2 is SMNVEV in the germline V gene (reference sequence). The CDR3 is CASSLSRENEKLFF. The CDR3, as DNA: TGTGCCAGCAGTTTGAGCCGGGAGAATGAAAAACTGTTTTTT.

The genes are TRBV4-3 and TRBJ2-7; TRBD2 agrees at 12 bases. Looked up from germline, CDR1 is LGHNA and CDR2 is YSLEER. V lost 4 bases to trimming and J lost 2 bases; unmatched junction nucleotides: 3. The CDR3 contains 15 residues. CDR3 sequence (DNA): TGCGCCAGCAGCCTGCTAGCGGGGGGGACCTACGAGCAGTACTTC. Amino acids: CASSLLAGGTYEQYF.

The chain recombines TRBV30 with TRBJ1-1; TRBD1 agrees at 8 bases. The CDR3 consists of 15 residues. V was clipped by 5 bases and J by 2 bases; unmatched bases: 10. Germline V CDR1 and CDR2: GTSNPN, SVGIG (reference sequence). In DNA, the CDR3 is TGTGCCTGGGCACCCCCGGGACAGGAAAACACTGAAGCTTTCTTT. Residues: CAWAPPGQENTEAFF.

The V gene is TRBV14, the J gene TRBJ2-3, with no clear D. The CDR3 contains 16 residues. The V end was cut by 0 bases, the J end by 1 base, with 11 bases between. CDR1 is SGHDN, CDR2 FVKESK, per germline. As DNA, the CDR3 is TGTGCCAGCAGCCAAGACGGTAACAGCCGCACAGATACGCAGTATTTT. It encodes CASSQDGNSRTDTQYF. Together with reference TRBV14 and TRBJ2-3, the CDR3 gives the full variable domain: EAGVTQFPSHSVIEKGQTVTLRCDPISGHDNLYWYRRVMGKEIKFLLHFVKESKQDESGMPNNRFLAERTGGTYSTLKVQPAELEDSGVYFCASSQDGNSRTDTQYFGPGTRLTVL.

The chain joins TRBV19 to TRBJ1-2; TRBD1 matches 10 bases. Germline loops: CDR1 LNHDA, CDR2 SQIVND (reference sequence). J gave up 3 bases and V 0 bases, and 7 bases lay outside the gene matches. CDR3 size: 17 residues. CDR3 coding DNA: TGTGCCAGTAGTATAGACGCGACAGGGGGCACGGACTATGGCTACACCTTC. Translation: CASSIDATGGTDYGYTF. The variable domain in full, with the rest retrieved from reference TRBV19 and TRBJ1-2, is DGGITQSPKYLFRKEGQNVTLSCEQNLNHDAMYWYRQDPGQGLRLIYYSQIVNDFQKGDIAEGYSVSREKKESFPLTVTSAQKNPTAFYLCASSIDATGGTDYGYTFGSGTRLTVV.

V and J are TRBV18 and TRBJ2-2, with D unresolved. The CDR3 runs to 11 residues. Germline CDR1 is KGHSH and CDR2 is LQKENI. Trimming stripped 8 bases from V and 6 bases from J, with 7 bases between. CDR3 coding DNA: TGTGCCAGCCTCCAGTCCGGGGAGCTGTTTTTT. It yields the protein CASLQSGELFF.

This clone was counted a few times. The chain links TRBV30 to TRBJ1-2; 7 nucleotides match TRBD1. Germline V lookup: CDR1 GTSNPN, CDR2 SVGIG (reference sequence). The CDR3 is made up of 15 amino acids. Trimming removed 2 bases from V and 7 bases from J; junction bases left unmatched: 13. CDR3 protein: CAWSRARGVNGGYTF. The CDR3 region has the DNA TGTGCCTGGAGTAGGGCCAGGGGGGTGAATGGTGGCTACACCTTC.

In this sample, this clone turned up a few times. The J gene is TRBJ1-1, the V gene TRBV19; tentatively, D is TRBD1 (5 bases). This CDR3 is 13 amino acids long. The V gene's germline CDR1 is LNHDA and CDR2 SQIVND (reference sequence). Trimming removed 4 bases at V and 4 bases at J, with 10 bases between. The CDR3 loop is CASSTRDITEAFF. The CDR3 DNA follows: TGTGCCAGTAGTACCAGGGATATCACTGAAGCTTTCTTT.

The chain links TRBV6-1 to TRBJ2-1; 10 bases fit TRBD1. Germline-derived CDR1 and CDR2 are MNHNS and SASEGT. CDR3 length equals 17 residues. J was trimmed by 14 bases and V by 3 bases; bases with no gene match: 19. The CDR3 is CASSDSEGDRGSGEEFF. CDR3 in DNA: TGTGCCAGCAGTGATTCCGAGGGGGACAGGGGATCGGGAGAGGAGTTCTTC.

This clone was counted a single time. This chain links TRBV9 with TRBJ1-1; weak D call: TRBD1 (5 bases). CDR1 and CDR2 (germline): SGDLS, YYNGEE. The V end was cut by 3 bases, the J end by 1 base, with 10 bases between. This CDR3 is 14 amino acids long. CDR3 in DNA: TGTGCCAGCAGCGCGAACACAGGGAACACTGAAGCTTTCTTT. Translated, it gives CASSANTGNTEAFF.

CDR3 sequence reads: CASGRRESTDTQYF. The CDR3 DNA is TGTGCCAGCGGGAGAAGAGAAAGTACAGATACGCAGTATTTT. The chain recombines TRBV6-1 with TRBJ2-3; D is possibly TRBD2 (5 bases). CDR1 and CDR2 from the germline V gene are MNHNS and SASEGT. V shed 8 bases and J shed 3 bases, with 15 bases lying between them. The CDR3 extends over 14 amino acids.

This clone was found a few times. The chain uses TRBV5-1 and TRBJ1-1; D is possibly TRBD1 (6 bases). The V gene lost 4 bases and the J gene lost 5 bases, with 15 bases spanning the gap. CDR1 is SGHRS, CDR2 YFSETQ, per germline. CDR3 length: 14 residues. CDR3 loop: CASSRAGGGTEAFF. The CDR3 DNA is TGCGCCAGCAGCCGGGCGGGAGGGGGGACTGAAGCTTTCTTT.

This clone was observed a few times. The rearrangement uses TRBV2 and TRBJ2-2; D possibly corresponds to TRBD1 (5 bases). This CDR3 has 15 residues. Trimming shortened V by 7 bases and J by 5 bases, and 17 bases separated the two germline ends. Germline V gives CDR1 SNHLY, CDR2 FYNNEI. CDR3 sequence: CASKVGQGRTGELFF. The CDR3 DNA sequence: TGTGCCAGCAAGGTTGGGCAGGGAAGGACCGGGGAGCTGTTTTTT.

The chain uses TRBV5-8 and TRBJ2-2, with D unresolved. CDR1 and CDR2 from the germline V gene are SGHTS and YDEGEE. The CDR3 is made up of 13 amino acids. Between the trimmed V and J ends, which lost 2 bases and 7 bases, there was a span of 9 bases. This CDR3 is CASSFYIYGELFF. The CDR3, as DNA: TGTGCCAGCAGCTTTTATATCTACGGGGAGCTGTTTTTT.